Below are 31 T cell receptor beta chains sequenced from a single sample in a study of blood T cells in healthy people across ages (dated by TCRdb to the mid-2010s). Libraries were prepared through 5' RACE. Sequencing instrument: Illumina HiSeq 2500. A second PCR of roughly 7 to 12 cycles was performed with a sample-barcoded 5' primer and a J-beta primer mix. In-frame beta chains were kept once TCRdb had trimmed the public reads at Q25 with fastp and called clones with MiXCR. Rows are unified per CDR3 protein, each entry keeping the most common DNA and genes. A total of about 760,000 distinct CDR3 sequences appear in this sample, roughly 25% of them only once. The top ten clonotypes cover more than 8% of the sample. Another study also made use of these data, one on T cells of mothers and their children.

Sequences were obtained from blood. Receptor source: a boy aged 5-17 years in good health.

There are a few counts of this clonotype. The chain couples TRBV29-1 to TRBJ2-7, with a possible D match to TRBD1 (5 bases). Trimming cost V 4 bases and J 2 bases, with 12 bases left between them. The CDR3 has 13 residues. Germline CDR1 and CDR2: SQVTM and ANQGSEA. The CDR3 DNA follows: TGCAGCGTTGGACAGATCAACACCTACGAGCAGTACTTC. Translation: CSVGQINTYEQYF.

At least ten counts were recorded for this clonotype. V and J are TRBV2 and TRBJ1-5, with 8 bases aligning to TRBD1. This CDR3 is built from 17 residues. Germline V CDR1 and CDR2: SNHLY, FYNNEI. Trimming cost V 1 base and J 2 bases; bases outside gene matches: 7. CDR3 amino acids: CASSEGKTGDGNQPQHF. CDR3 DNA: TGTGCCAGCAGTGAAGGAAAGACAGGGGATGGCAATCAGCCCCAGCATTTT.

In its sample, this clonotype was seen a few times. This chain joins TRBV5-8 and TRBJ1-4, with D possibly being TRBD1 (5 bases). V lost 0 bases and J 8 bases, leaving 14 bases between the germline ends. In germline, CDR1 is SGHTS, CDR2 YDEGEE. This CDR3 has 15 amino acids. CDR3 nucleotide sequence: TGTGCCAGCAGCTTGGGAACGGGGACGGAGGAAAAACTGTTTTTT. The encoded protein is CASSLGTGTEEKLFF.

The J gene is TRBJ2-6, the V gene TRBV12-3 or TRBV12-4; 11 nucleotides line up with TRBD1. V dropped 5 bases and J dropped 3; count of bases not matched to a gene: 6. This CDR3 is built from 17 residues. CDR3 region: CASSRDRGLVGANVLTF. The CDR3, as DNA: TGTGCCAGCAGTAGGGACAGGGGGTTAGTTGGGGCCAACGTCCTGACTTTC.

J is TRBJ1-6 and V is TRBV12-3 or TRBV12-4; 11 bases fit TRBD1. This CDR3 is built from 15 residues. V lost 3 bases, J lost 8 bases, and 3 bases stayed unmatched. The CDR3 sequence is CASSFGQGADSPLHF. The CDR3 region has the DNA TGTGCCAGCAGTTTCGGACAGGGGGCAGATTCACCCCTCCACTTT.

The V call is TRBV20-1, the J call TRBJ1-2; D remains ambiguous. V was pared by 0 bases and J by 0 bases, with 17 bases between. The CDR3 contains 17 residues. In germline, CDR1 is DFQATT, CDR2 SNEGSKA (reference sequence). In nucleotides, the CDR3 is TGCAGTGCTAGAGATACTGCCCGAGGACCTCCTAACTATGGCTACACCTTC. Protein product: CSARDTARGPPNYGYTF.

The DNA of the CDR3 is TGCGCCAGCAGCACAGACCCTTCCGGGACCCAGTACTTC. Protein product: CASSTDPSGTQYF. The chain combines TRBV5-1 with TRBJ2-5; D gene uncertain. The V gene lost 4 bases and the J gene lost 7 bases, with 14 bases spanning the gap. Looked up from germline, CDR1 is SGHRS and CDR2 is YFSETQ. The CDR3 is 13 amino acids. The whole variable domain, filled in from reference TRBV5-1 and TRBJ2-5, reads KAGVTQTPRYLIKTRGQQVTLSCSPISGHRSVSWYQQTPGQGLQFLFEYFSETQRNKGNFPGRFSGRQFSNSRSEMNVSTLELGDSALYLCASSTDPSGTQYFGPGTRLLVL.

This chain joins TRBV25-1 and TRBJ2-7; TRBD1 matches 7 bases. With V trimmed by 4 bases and J by 2 bases, 8 bases remained unmatched. Germline CDR1 is MGHDK and CDR2 is SYGVNS. CDR3 size: 15 residues. CDR3 DNA: TGTGCCAGCAGTGCAGCCGGGACAGTAGCCTACGAGCAGTACTTC. It is translated as CASSAAGTVAYEQYF.

This clonotype appeared a few times. The chain joins TRBV7-2 to TRBJ1-3, with D possibly being TRBD1 (5 bases). The CDR3 consists of 16 residues. Deletions cut 1 base from V and 4 bases from J, with 14 bases between. Germline CDR1 and CDR2: SGHTA and FQGNSA. CDR3 DNA: TGTGCCAGCAGCTTAGAATCCCTTCCAGGGGGAAACACCATATATTTT. Residues: CASSLESLPGGNTIYF.

J is TRBJ2-3 and V is TRBV6-2 or TRBV6-3; 8 bases fit TRBD2. Per the germline V gene, CDR1 is MNHEY and CDR2 is SVGEGT. Trimming at V came to 4 bases and at J to 3 bases, leaving 9 bases not matched to a gene. This CDR3 is built from 16 residues. The CDR3 region is CASSSYPGLETDTQYF. CDR3 sequence (DNA): TGTGCCAGCAGTTCATATCCGGGACTAGAGACAGATACGCAGTATTTT.

This clonotype was detected many times. V and J are TRBV29-1 and TRBJ1-2, with TRBD1 identical over 10 bases. Germline V gene lookup returns CDR1 SQVTM and CDR2 ANQGSEA. The CDR3 totals 16 residues. The trim removed 7 bases at V and 3 bases at J, leaving 14 bases unmatched. DNA of the CDR3: TGCAGCGCTACGCCGGGACAGGGGAGGGGTGACTATGGCTACACCTTC. Protein product: CSATPGQGRGDYGYTF.

This clonotype was seen a handful of times. This chain joins TRBV12-5 and TRBJ2-3, with 7 positions matching TRBD2. The germline gives CDR1 LGHNT, CDR2 FRNRAP. The CDR3 totals 15 residues. V lost 4 bases and J lost 0; bases outside the gene matches: 4. CDR3 in amino acids: CASGSGGVSTDTQYF. The CDR3 region has the DNA TGTGCTAGTGGTTCGGGGGGTGTTAGCACAGATACGCAGTATTTT.

The genes are TRBV5-1 and TRBJ2-6; D is undetermined. CDR1 and CDR2 from the germline V gene are SGHRS and YFSETQ. V dropped 4 bases and J dropped 0 bases, with 8 bases sitting between them. CDR3 size: 15 residues. CDR3 residues: CASSKGHSGANVLTF. DNA for the CDR3: TGCGCCAGCAGCAAAGGGCACTCTGGGGCCAACGTCCTGACTTTC. The variable domain in full, with the rest retrieved from reference TRBV5-1 and TRBJ2-6, is KAGVTQTPRYLIKTRGQQVTLSCSPISGHRSVSWYQQTPGQGLQFLFEYFSETQRNKGNFPGRFSGRQFSNSRSEMNVSTLELGDSALYLCASSKGHSGANVLTFGAGSRLTVL.

Points on this clonotype: The conserved phenylalanine or tryptophan is not found at the CDR3 terminus, so this likely reflects a read error. The rearrangement uses TRBV6-2 or TRBV6-3 and TRBJ2-1; perhaps TRBD1 as D (7 bases). The CDR3 contains 11 residues. The germline gives CDR1 MNHEY, CDR2 SVGEGT. Trimming stripped 7 bases from V and 9 bases from J, with 10 bases between. CDR3 residues: CASNQGGEQFS. CDR3 nucleotide sequence: TGTGCCAGCAACCAGGGGGGTGAGCAGTTCTCC.

A remark on this clonotype: At one boundary the junction diverges from the germline segment, which might be a read error. The chain couples TRBV9 to TRBJ2-3; D unclear. This CDR3 has 14 residues. Germline V lookup: CDR1 SGDLS, CDR2 YYNGEE. CDR3 sequence (DNA): TGTGTCAGCAGCGTAGTAGCATCCACAGATACGCAGTATTTT. It yields the protein CVSSVVASTDTQYF.

This clonotype was detected a few times. This chain joins TRBV7-2 and TRBJ1-1; TRBD1 aligns across 9 bases. V lost 4 bases, J lost 5 bases, and 14 bases stayed unmatched. Germline V CDR1 and CDR2: SGHTA, FQGNSA. This CDR3 comprises 17 residues. The CDR3 is CASSYTTSTGGRTEAFF. In DNA form, the CDR3 reads TGTGCCAGCAGCTATACGACGTCGACAGGGGGTCGGACTGAAGCTTTCTTT.

The chain links TRBV5-1 to TRBJ2-5, with TRBD1 matching over 7 bases. The J call may be mistaken, given a closer DNA end match to TRBJ2-1. Germline V gene sequence: CDR1 SGHRS, CDR2 YFSETQ. The CDR3 spans 16 residues. CDR3 DNA sequence: TGCGCCAGCAGCCCGGAGGACAGGCTCGTCTACAATGAGCAGTTCTTC. Translation gives CASSPEDRLVYNEQFF.

The rearrangement links TRBV5-1 to TRBJ2-7, with 9 bases identical to TRBD2. With 4 bases clipped from V and 2 bases from J, the junction kept 7 bases outside the gene matches. The germline gives CDR1 SGHRS, CDR2 YFSETQ. The CDR3 extends over 15 amino acids. The CDR3 sequence is CASSVSRGGTYEQYF. In DNA, the CDR3 is TGCGCCAGCAGCGTGTCGCGGGGGGGAACCTACGAGCAGTACTTC. Combining the CDR3 with reference TRBV5-1 and TRBJ2-7 gives the whole variable domain KAGVTQTPRYLIKTRGQQVTLSCSPISGHRSVSWYQQTPGQGLQFLFEYFSETQRNKGNFPGRFSGRQFSNSRSEMNVSTLELGDSALYLCASSVSRGGTYEQYFGPGTRLTVT.

The sample holds a few counts of this clonotype. The chain links TRBV6-6 to TRBJ1-1; 7 nucleotides agree with TRBD1. The CDR3 has 16 residues. Germline trimming cut 3 bases from V and 4 bases from J; bases unmatched to any gene: 11. The germline V gene encodes CDR1 MNHNY and CDR2 SVGAGI (reference sequence). Here the CDR3 DNA reads TGTGCCAGCAGTTATGGCTTTACAGGGGCGCGCACTGAAGCTTTCTTT. Amino acid sequence: CASSYGFTGARTEAFF.

This clonotype was counted only a few times. The chain recombines TRBV7-7 with TRBJ1-4; 10 bases fit TRBD1. This CDR3 is 14 amino acids long. CDR1 and CDR2 from the germline V gene are SSHAT and FNYEAQ (reference sequence). CDR3 sequence reads: CASGQGGANEKLFF. In DNA form, the CDR3 reads TGTGCTAGCGGACAGGGGGGCGCTAATGAAAAACTGTTTTTT. The variable domain in full, with the rest retrieved from reference TRBV7-7 and TRBJ1-4, is GAGVSQSPRYKVTKRGQDVTLRCDPISSHATLYWYQQALGQGPEFLTYFNYEAQPDKSGLPSDRFSAERPEGSISTLTIQRTEQRDSAMYRCASGQGGANEKLFFGSGTQLSVL.

Points on this clonotype: One end of the junction does not line up with germline, which may come from a read error. The rearrangement links TRBV29-1 to TRBJ2-5; D is ambiguous. The CDR3 extends over 11 amino acids. The germline V gene encodes CDR1 SQVTM and CDR2 ANQGSEA. DNA of the CDR3: TGCAGCGTTGAAGAAGGGTCCAGGCCGTTCTTC. Encoded protein: CSVEEGSRPFF.

The chain combines TRBV28 with TRBJ2-7; D is unclear. V dropped 6 bases and J dropped 6 bases, with 15 bases sitting between them. This CDR3 spans 13 amino acids. The V gene's germline CDR1 is MDHEN and CDR2 SYDVKM. CDR3 in DNA: TGTGCCAGCAGCTCGACCCCCCAGTCCGAGCAGTACTTC. Amino acid sequence: CASSSTPQSEQYF.

This clonotype came up a few times. CDR3 nucleotides: TGTGCCAGCAGAGAAAGGCAGGAGGCTAGCCACACCTTC. It encodes CASRERQEASHTF. The chain joins TRBV2 to TRBJ1-2; D is undetermined. Trimming left V 6 bases short and J 12 bases short, with 20 bases between. This CDR3 contains 13 residues. CDR1 SNHLY and CDR2 FYNNEI come from the germline V gene. The variable domain in full, completed from reference TRBV2 and TRBJ1-2, reads EPEVTQTPSHQVTQMGQEVILRCVPISNHLYFYWYRQILGQKVEFLVSFYNNEISEKSEIFDDQFSVERPDGSNFTLKIRSTKLEDSAMYFCASRERQEASHTFGSGTRLTVV.

This chain connects TRBV6-5 to TRBJ1-2, with 11 bases that match TRBD1. CDR3 size: 14 residues. The ends lost 6 bases at V and 6 bases at J; junction bases unmatched: 6. Germline CDR1 MNHEY, CDR2 SVGAGI. This CDR3 reads CASSQWTGGHGYTF. The CDR3 DNA is TGTGCCAGCAGCCAATGGACAGGGGGCCATGGCTACACCTTC.

This chain links TRBV28 with TRBJ2-7, with a weak D call TRBD1 (5 bases). This CDR3 has 15 residues. Deletions cut 5 bases from V and 5 bases from J, with 19 bases between. Germline V gene sequence: CDR1 MDHEN, CDR2 SYDVKM. CDR3 loop: CASSDPPGSMNEQYF. CDR3 nucleotides: TGTGCCAGCAGTGACCCACCAGGGTCAATGAACGAGCAGTACTTC.

This sequence joins TRBV12-3 or TRBV12-4 and TRBJ1-1; perhaps TRBD1 as D (5 bases). This CDR3 has 15 amino acids. V shed 3 bases and J shed 3 bases, with 14 bases lying between them. The CDR3 DNA is TGTGCCAGCAGTTTTGGCCAGGGAGCGGACACTGAAGCTTTCTTT. This codes for CASSFGQGADTEAFF.

Only a few counts were recorded for this clonotype. This rearrangement joins TRBV29-1 to TRBJ2-5; D is undetermined. Near its end, the DNA agrees better with TRBJ2-1, so the J call may be wrong. The germline V gene encodes CDR1 SQVTM and CDR2 ANQGSEA. The CDR3 has 12 residues. DNA for the CDR3: TGCAGCGTTGAACGGACCACCAATGAGCAGTTCTTC. Amino acids: CSVERTTNEQFF.

This clonotype was detected a few times. CDR3 protein: CASSFLDSANSPLHF. The CDR3, as DNA: TGCGCCAGCAGCTTTTTAGATTCGGCTAATTCACCCCTCCACTTT. This chain uses TRBV5-1 with TRBJ1-6, with no clear D. This CDR3 has 15 amino acids. Germline V gives CDR1 SGHRS, CDR2 YFSETQ. Trimming removed 2 bases from V and 6 bases from J, with 12 bases in between.

This clonotype has more than one count but fewer than ten. The chain recombines TRBV27 with TRBJ2-5, with D unresolved. Judging by the DNA end, TRBJ2-7 fits better; the J call may be wrong. Germline loops: CDR1 MNHEY, CDR2 SMNVEV (reference sequence). The CDR3 totals 13 residues. In DNA form, the CDR3 reads TGTGCCAGCAGTTCCCAGGCCTCCTACGAGCAGTACTTC. It specifies CASSSQASYEQYF.

This chain connects TRBV25-1 to TRBJ1-2, with a weak D call TRBD1 (5 bases). V was shortened by 6 bases and J by 6 bases, with 17 bases between the two germline ends. The CDR3 contains 14 residues. CDR1 is MGHDK and CDR2 is SYGVNS in the germline V gene. The CDR3 DNA is TGTGCCAGCAGCGCTATGGGACCTGGTGATGGCTACACCTTC. Translated, it gives CASSAMGPGDGYTF.

In its sample, this clonotype was seen a few times. The gene calls are TRBV29-1 and TRBJ1-2; possible D gene TRBD1, 5 bases. This CDR3 spans 12 amino acids. CDR1 and CDR2 (germline): SQVTM, ANQGSEA. The V and J ends lost 3 bases and 2 bases respectively, with 7 bases between them. CDR3 nucleotide sequence: TGCAGCGTTGAGTGGACAAACTATGGCTACACCTTC. Protein product: CSVEWTNYGYTF. The full variable domain, rest sourced from reference TRBV29-1 and TRBJ1-2, is SAVISQKPSRDICQRGTSLTIQCQVDSQVTMMFWYRQQPGQSLTLIATANQGSEATYESGFVIDKFPISRPNLTFSTLTVSNMSPEDSSIYLCSVEWTNYGYTFGSGTRLTVV.